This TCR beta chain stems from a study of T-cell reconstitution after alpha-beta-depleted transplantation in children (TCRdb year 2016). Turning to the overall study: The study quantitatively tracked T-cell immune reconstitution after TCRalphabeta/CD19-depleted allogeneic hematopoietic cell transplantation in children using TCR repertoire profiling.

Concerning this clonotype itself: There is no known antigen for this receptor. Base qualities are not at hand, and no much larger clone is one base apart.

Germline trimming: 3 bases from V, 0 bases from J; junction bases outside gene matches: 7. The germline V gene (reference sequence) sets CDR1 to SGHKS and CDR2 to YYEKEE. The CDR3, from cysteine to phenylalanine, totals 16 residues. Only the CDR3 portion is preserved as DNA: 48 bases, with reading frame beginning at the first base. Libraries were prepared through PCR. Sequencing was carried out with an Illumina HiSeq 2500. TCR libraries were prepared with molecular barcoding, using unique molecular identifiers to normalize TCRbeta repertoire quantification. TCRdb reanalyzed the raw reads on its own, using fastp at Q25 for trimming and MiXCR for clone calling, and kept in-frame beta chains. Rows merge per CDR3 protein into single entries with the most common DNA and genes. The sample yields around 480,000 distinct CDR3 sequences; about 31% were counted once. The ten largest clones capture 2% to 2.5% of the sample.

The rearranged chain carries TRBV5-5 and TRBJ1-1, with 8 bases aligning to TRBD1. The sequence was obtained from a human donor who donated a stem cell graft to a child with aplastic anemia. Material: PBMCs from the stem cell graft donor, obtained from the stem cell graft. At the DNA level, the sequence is TGTGCCAGCAGCTCCCAACGGACAGGGCTGAACACTGAAGCTTTCTTT. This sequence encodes CASSSQRTGLNTEAFF.